The subject of this entry is one TCR beta chain. This sample is part of a study of blood T cell repertoires in COVID-19. Germline CDR1 reads SGDLS; CDR2 reads YYNGEE. CDR3 length: 14 amino acids. V lost 0 bases to trimming and J lost 2 bases, with 8 bases between them. Authors' processing steps: Amplification of reference gene primers was used by the study to estimate nucleated cell counts. TCRdb keeps only in-frame clones here, not all; method: immunoSEQ multiplex PCR. V and J calls and clone size are given by that table; D and trimming were obtained from the DNA. The repertoire includes 220,000 or so clones, around 90% of them detected once, and about 15% sits in the top ten.

The sequence was obtained from a man under 40 who had been exposed to COVID-19. Sequenced: PBMCs or T cells enriched from blood (not recorded which). This chain joins TRBV9 and TRBJ1-2; D unresolved. CDR3 sequence: CASSVALTNYGYTF. CDR3 nucleotides: TGTGCCAGCAGCGTAGCCCTGACAAACTATGGCTACACCTTC.